These 18 T cell receptor beta chains were all obtained from the same sample, sequenced in a study of graft-versus-host responses after intestinal transplantation. No antigen is known for these receptors. Assay used: immunoSEQ multiplex PCR; TCRdb lists only in-frame clones, some missing. The profile shows around 120,000 clones, 90% of them singletons. Source: unstimulated CD4+ T cells sorted from spleen or lymph node cells, taken before intestinal transplant. The source of these receptors is a human donor who received an intestinal transplant.

V gene TRBV18 combines with J gene TRBJ2-5; no clear D. Germline CDR1 KGHSH, CDR2 LQKENI. V shed 3 bases and J shed 3 bases, with 8 bases lying between them. The length of the CDR3 is 13 residues. The CDR3 bases are TGTGCCAGCTCACCTATCGGTGAAGAGACCCAGTACTTC. Translated, it gives CASSPIGEETQYF. Looking up the rest from reference TRBV18 and TRBJ2-5 gives the full variable domain: NAGVMQNPRHLVRRRGQEARLRCSPMKGHSHVYWYRQLPEEGLKFMVYLQKENIIDESGMPKERFSAEFPKEGPSILRIQQVVRGDSAAYFCASSPIGEETQYFGPGTRLLVL.

This rearrangement joins TRBV4-1 to TRBJ1-4; maybe TRBD1 (6 bases). There are 16 residues in the CDR3. Germline CDR1 is MGHRA and CDR2 is YSYEKL. The ends were cut back, 1 base at V and 0 bases at J, with 9 bases in the middle. The CDR3, as DNA: TGCGCCAGCAGCCAAGCTACAGGGACAACTAATGAAAAACTGTTTTTT. This sequence encodes CASSQATGTTNEKLFF.

V and J are TRBV10-1 and TRBJ2-1, with 7 bases matching TRBD2. Germline values: CDR1 WNHNN, CDR2 SYGVQD (reference sequence). The CDR3 extends over 17 amino acids. V dropped 2 bases and J dropped 2; count of bases not matched to a gene: 9. CDR3 amino acids: CASSERLASGTYNEQFF. DNA of the CDR3: TGCGCCAGCAGTGAGCGCCTGGCTAGCGGTACCTACAATGAGCAGTTCTTC.

The chain combines TRBV7-3 with TRBJ2-1, with 14 nucleotides matching TRBD2. Germline V lookup: CDR1 SGHTA, CDR2 FQGTGA. With V trimmed by 5 bases and J by 1 base, 10 bases remained unmatched. The CDR3 runs 19 residues. CDR3 DNA sequence: TGTGCCAGCAGCCTACTTAGGACTAGCGGGAGGAGGTCCTACAATGAGCAGTTCTTC. Amino acid sequence: CASSLLRTSGRRSYNEQFF.

The rearrangement links TRBV18 to TRBJ2-7; 9 bases are a match to TRBD1. J gave up 1 base and V 2 bases, and 3 bases lay outside the gene matches. The germline V gene encodes CDR1 KGHSH and CDR2 LQKENI. The CDR3 totals 15 residues. The CDR3 sequence: CASSPAGQGSYEQYF. CDR3 DNA: TGTGCCAGCTCACCAGCCGGACAGGGGTCCTACGAGCAGTACTTC.

The chain combines TRBV28 with TRBJ2-3, with 15 bases aligning to TRBD2. J was trimmed by 4 bases and V by 6 bases; bases with no gene match: 5. Germline V gene lookup returns CDR1 MDHEN and CDR2 SYDVKM. This CDR3 is built from 16 residues. Here the CDR3 reads CASSAGTSGRSDTQYF. DNA of the CDR3: TGTGCCAGCAGCGCCGGGACTAGCGGGAGGTCAGATACGCAGTATTTT.

The V gene is TRBV4-2, the J gene TRBJ2-1; D gene ambiguous. This CDR3 has 15 residues. Germline CDR1 reads LGHNA; CDR2 reads YNFKEQ. The germline V and J ends were trimmed by 4 bases and 8 bases, with 18 bases remaining between them. The CDR3 here is CASSRLGSLVYEQFF. For the CDR3, the DNA is TGTGCCAGCAGCCGCTTAGGTAGTCTAGTCTATGAGCAGTTCTTC.

The genes are TRBV5-1 and TRBJ2-3, with 7 bases fitting TRBD2. The CDR3 extends over 16 amino acids. In germline, CDR1 is SGHRS, CDR2 YFSETQ. J was trimmed by 4 bases and V by 5 bases; bases with no gene match: 13. The CDR3 sequence: CASSRRPTRGADTQYF. CDR3 sequence (DNA): TGCGCCAGCAGTCGACGCCCTACTCGGGGGGCAGATACGCAGTATTTT.

J is TRBJ1-2 and V is TRBV5-3; D uncertain. TRBV5-3 is classed as an ORF, of uncertain function. Trimming took 4 bases from V and 7 from J, leaving 8 bases between them. The CDR3 covers 11 residues. This CDR3 reads CARSSSFGYTF. The CDR3 DNA is TGTGCCAGAAGCAGTAGCTTTGGCTACACCTTC.

Written as DNA, the CDR3 is TGTGCCACCAGCAGCTCGGTGAATTCACCCCTCCACTTT. This sequence encodes CATSSSVNSPLHF. The J gene is TRBJ1-6, the V gene TRBV15; D gene ambiguous. V was cut by 3 bases and J by 7 bases, with 7 bases left in between. This CDR3 has 13 amino acids. Germline values: CDR1 LNHNV, CDR2 YYDKDF (reference sequence).

Only one count was recorded for this clone. The rearrangement links TRBV6-5 to TRBJ1-5; 7 nucleotides line up with TRBD1. The J segment lost 7 bases and the V segment lost 5 bases, leaving 5 bases of the junction unmatched. There are 13 residues in the CDR3. Germline V CDR1 and CDR2: MNHEY, SVGAGI. The DNA of the CDR3 is TGTGCCAGCAGTCCTACAGGGGCACAGCCCCAGCATTTT. Amino acids: CASSPTGAQPQHF.

V gene TRBV15 combines with J gene TRBJ1-2; D is unresolved. This CDR3 comprises 12 residues. The germline CDR1 and CDR2 sequences are LNHNV and YYDKDF (reference sequence). V lost 1 base and J 5 bases, leaving 5 bases between the germline ends. CDR3 amino acids: CATSRGGYGYTF. The DNA of the CDR3 is TGTGCCACCAGCAGAGGCGGGTATGGCTACACCTTC.

In this sample, this clone turned up a few times. The chain employs TRBV2 and TRBJ1-6; D is unclear. The CDR3 spans 19 residues. Germline V gene data show CDR1 as SNHLY and CDR2 as FYNNEI. The V and J ends lost 5 bases and 2 bases respectively, with 22 bases between them. CDR3 sequence: CASSTAPRRGRTYNSPLHF. The DNA for the CDR3 is TGTGCCAGCAGTACGGCACCTAGAAGAGGGCGTACCTATAATTCACCCCTCCACTTT.

The chain has TRBV10-3 and TRBJ2-7, with D hard to call. Germline CDR1 is ENHRY and CDR2 is SYGVKD. Trimming cost V 6 bases and J 6 bases, with 12 bases left between them. The CDR3 totals 12 residues. CDR3 sequence: CAIRADGAEQYF. In DNA, the CDR3 is TGTGCCATCAGGGCAGACGGAGCCGAGCAGTACTTC.

The sample holds one count of this clone. The V gene is TRBV18, the J gene TRBJ2-1, with 7 bases identical to TRBD2. The CDR3 runs 13 residues. The V gene end was trimmed by 8 bases and the J gene end by 5 bases; junction bases not matched to a gene: 6. CDR1 and CDR2 from the germline V gene are KGHSH and LQKENI. The CDR3 is CASAGSGNNEQFF. Written as DNA, the CDR3 is TGTGCCAGCGCCGGGAGCGGGAACAATGAGCAGTTCTTC.

The V gene is TRBV28, the J gene TRBJ1-4; no clear D. CDR1 and CDR2 (germline): MDHEN, SYDVKM. The CDR3 is 11 amino acids. V lost 3 bases and J lost 6, with 2 bases in between. The CDR3 reads CASSFDEKLFF. In nucleotides, the CDR3 is TGTGCCAGCAGTTTCGATGAAAAACTGTTTTTT.

The chain couples TRBV2 to TRBJ1-5; 9 bases agree with TRBD1. After removal of 6 bases from V and 3 bases from J, the junction contained 6 bases not matched to a gene. The CDR3 covers 15 residues. Germline V gene data show CDR1 as SNHLY and CDR2 as FYNNEI. CDR3 in amino acids: CASRVGQGYNQPQHF. DNA for the CDR3: TGTGCCAGCAGGGTGGGACAGGGTTACAATCAGCCCCAGCATTTT.

The chain joins TRBV7-9 to TRBJ2-5, with D tentatively TRBD1 (5 bases). With 2 bases removed from V and 3 bases from J, the gap between germline ends came to 10 bases. The CDR3 has 14 residues. Germline V lookup: CDR1 SEHNR, CDR2 FQNEAQ (reference sequence). CDR3 DNA sequence: TGTGCCAGCAGCTTACTCAGCAGGGAAGAGACCCAGTACTTC. It translates to CASSLLSREETQYF.